The T cell receptor beta chain under discussion was sequenced for a study of T cells expressing NK-cell markers. Overall study context: The TCR beta repertoires originated in sorted CD3+CD56+NKG2C+, CD3+CD56+NKG2C- and CD3+CD56-NKG2C+ T cells. Within the sequenced cohort of eight donors, seven exhibited HCMV seropositivity and one was seronegative. Study-level results: As a fraction of CD8+ T cells, dominant NKG2C+ clonotypes reached about 1.0-7.5% in six donors.

TCRdb re-called the 5' RACE reads and shows each CDR3 protein once, DNA omitted. The listing contains 200,000 to 300,000 distinct CDR3 sequences. Comments on this clonotype: The antigen remains undetermined.

Germline-derived CDR1 and CDR2 are MNHEY and SMNVEV (reference sequence). This CDR3 has 16 amino acids. The sequence came from a man aged 18-30 years in good health. Sample: blood T cells: a sorted CD56 or NKG2C T cell subset, CD4+ or CD8+ T cells, or bulk PBMC T cells (not recorded which). The chain couples TRBV27 to TRBJ2-3; the TRBD2 assignment by TCRdb is unverifiable without DNA. CDR3 residues: CASSSQGLAGTDTQYF.